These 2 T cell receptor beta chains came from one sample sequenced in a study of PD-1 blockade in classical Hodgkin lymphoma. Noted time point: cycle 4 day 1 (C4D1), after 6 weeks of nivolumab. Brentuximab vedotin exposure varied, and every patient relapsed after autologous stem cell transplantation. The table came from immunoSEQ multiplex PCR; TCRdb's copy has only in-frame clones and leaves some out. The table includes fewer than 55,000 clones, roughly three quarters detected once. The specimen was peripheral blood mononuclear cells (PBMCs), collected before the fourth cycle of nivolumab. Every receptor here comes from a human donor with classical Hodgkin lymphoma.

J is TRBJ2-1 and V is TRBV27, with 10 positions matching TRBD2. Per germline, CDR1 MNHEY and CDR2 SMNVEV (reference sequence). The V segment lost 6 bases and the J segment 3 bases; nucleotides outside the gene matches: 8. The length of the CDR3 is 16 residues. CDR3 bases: TGTGCCAGCAGCGGTAGCGGGGGGAAGATCTACAATGAGCAGTTCTTC. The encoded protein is CASSGSGGKIYNEQFF.

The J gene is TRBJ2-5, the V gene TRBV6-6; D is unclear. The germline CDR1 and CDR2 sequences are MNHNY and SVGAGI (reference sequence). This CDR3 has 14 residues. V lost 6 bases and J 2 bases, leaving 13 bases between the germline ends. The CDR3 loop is CASRPGPIQETQYF. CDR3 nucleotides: TGTGCCAGCAGACCAGGACCGATACAAGAGACCCAGTACTTC.